The sequence of this T cell receptor beta chain was determined in a study of blood T cell repertoires in COVID-19. Background on the study: The United States, Italy and Spain provided the acute and convalescent COVID-19 samples.

The data were produced by immunoSEQ multiplex PCR, yet TCRdb's version contains in-frame clones alone and is incomplete. This table has some 240,000 clones, roughly 90% appearing once. CDR1 SGHAT and CDR2 FQNNGV come from the germline V gene. Trimming removed 2 bases from V and 0 bases from J, with 5 bases in between. This CDR3 has 15 residues. This sequence joins TRBV11-2 and TRBJ1-6; D is unclear. Sequencing input: peripheral blood. This clonotype was obtained from a man in his sixties who had recovered from COVID-19. CDR3 DNA sequence: TGTGCCAGCAGCTTACGGGGCTCCTATAATTCACCCCTCCACTTT. This sequence encodes CASSLRGSYNSPLHF. Complete variable domain (other parts from reference TRBV11-2 and TRBJ1-6): EAGVAQSPRYKIIEKRQSVAFWCNPISGHATLYWYQQILGQGPKLLIQFQNNGVVDDSQLPKDRFSAERLKGVDSTLKIQPAKLEDSAVYLCASSLRGSYNSPLHFGNGTRLTVT.